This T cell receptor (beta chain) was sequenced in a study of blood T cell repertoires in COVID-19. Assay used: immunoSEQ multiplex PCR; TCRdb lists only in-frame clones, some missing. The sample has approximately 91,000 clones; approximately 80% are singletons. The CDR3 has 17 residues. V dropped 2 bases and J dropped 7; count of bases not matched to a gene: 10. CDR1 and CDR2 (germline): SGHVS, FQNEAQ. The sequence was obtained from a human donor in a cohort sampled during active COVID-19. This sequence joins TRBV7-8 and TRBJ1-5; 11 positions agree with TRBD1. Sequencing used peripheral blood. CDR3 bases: TGTGCCAGCAGCTTAACTCTGGACAGGGGGCAAGGCCAGCCCCAGCATTTT. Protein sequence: CASSLTLDRGQGQPQHF.